The clone carrying this T cell receptor (beta chain) was counted once. Its target is unknown. V was cut by 2 bases and J by 4 bases, with 9 bases left in between. The CDR3 consists of 13 residues. Looked up from germline, CDR1 is GTSNPN and CDR2 is SVGIG (reference sequence). Sequencing was performed with immunoSEQ multiplex PCR; in TCRdb, only in-frame clones are kept and a portion is missing. This table holds 50,000 to 70,000 clones, roughly 84% found once. The data are from a study of OX40 agonist ivuxolimab in advanced cancers. Study at large: Eligibility rules accepted prior anti-PD-1, anti-PD-L1 or anti-CTLA-4 therapy, and roughly 40% had some.

Overall study results and limits: The specificity for antigen of the expanded peripheral T cells was not determined.

This TCR was sampled from an adult with an advanced solid tumor such as melanoma, head and neck, liver or kidney cancer. This rearrangement joins TRBV30 to TRBJ1-5; maybe TRBD1 (5 bases). This specimen consisted of CD4+ or CD8+ T cells sorted from blood, obtained in a trial of the OX40 agonist ivuxolimab. CDR3 residues: CAWSSAGNQPQHF. As DNA, the CDR3 is TGTGCCTGGAGTTCGGCAGGGAATCAGCCCCAGCATTTT.